The 16 T cell receptor beta chains below were found in one sample sequenced in a study of T cell repertoires in ileal Crohn's disease. Time point indicated: neoterminal ileum biopsy at postoperative endoscopy, about 6 months after surgery. The repertoire was sequenced with immunoSEQ multiplex PCR; TCRdb's copy has only in-frame clones and lacks some. The repertoire holds about 9,000 clones, roughly 78% seen once, with roughly 18% in the top ten. The source material was ileal tissue. These receptors all stem from an adult with Crohn's disease.

The rearrangement uses TRBV29-1 and TRBJ2-3, with a possible D match to TRBD1 (6 bases). The V gene lost 7 bases and the J gene lost 4 bases, with 15 bases spanning the gap. This CDR3 comprises 13 residues. Germline lookup yields CDR1 SQVTM and CDR2 ANQGSEA. The CDR3 loop reads CSGRPQGPDTQYF. The CDR3 DNA reads as TGCAGCGGCCGACCCCAGGGGCCAGATACGCAGTATTTT.

The chain employs TRBV7-8 and TRBJ2-7; 7 nucleotides agree with TRBD2. CDR3 length: 16 amino acids. Germline loops: CDR1 SGHVS, CDR2 FQNEAQ. V gave up 2 bases and J gave up 3 bases; unmatched junction bases: 10. CDR3 DNA sequence: TGTGCCAGCAGCTTATTGATGGGCGGGAGTCACTACGAGCAGTACTTC. The encoded protein is CASSLLMGGSHYEQYF. Drawing the rest from reference TRBV7-8 and TRBJ2-7, the complete variable domain is GAGVSQSPRYKVAKRGQDVALRCDPISGHVSLFWYQQALGQGPEFLTYFQNEAQLDKSGLPSDRFFAERPEGSVSTLKIQRTQQEDSAVYLCASSLLMGGSHYEQYFGPGTRLTVT.

The chain employs TRBV28 and TRBJ1-1; 8 bases match TRBD1. Germline lookup yields CDR1 MDHEN and CDR2 SYDVKM. Germline trimming cut 7 bases from V and 3 bases from J; bases unmatched to any gene: 10. CDR3 length: 15 amino acids. The CDR3 is CASNSGGRGHTEAFF. The CDR3 DNA follows: TGTGCCAGCAATTCTGGGGGCAGGGGGCACACTGAAGCTTTCTTT. The whole variable domain, filled in from reference TRBV28 and TRBJ1-1, reads DVKVTQSSRYLVKRTGEKVFLECVQDMDHENMFWYRQDPGLGLRLIYFSYDVKMKEKGDIPEGYSVSREKKERFSLILESASTNQTSMYLCASNSGGRGHTEAFFGQGTRLTVV.

The chain is built from TRBV10-1 and TRBJ2-1, with D possibly matching TRBD1 (7 bases). Per germline, CDR1 WNHNN and CDR2 SYGVQD (reference sequence). CDR3 size: 15 residues. The germline V and J ends were trimmed by 4 bases and 4 bases, with 14 bases remaining between them. For the CDR3, the DNA is TGCGCCAGCAGTGTGGGGGGACAGAAGTACAATGAGCAGTTCTTC. Protein product: CASSVGGQKYNEQFF.

The CDR3 reads CASSPRQGDEKLFF. CDR3 nucleotide sequence: TGTGCCAGCAGCCCACGACAGGGCGATGAAAAACTGTTTTTT. This sequence joins TRBV7-2 and TRBJ1-4; 7 bases map to TRBD1. Germline V gene lookup returns CDR1 SGHTA and CDR2 FQGNSA. The ends lost 5 bases at V and 6 bases at J; junction bases unmatched: 6. The CDR3 runs to 14 residues.

The chain is built from TRBV25-1 and TRBJ2-6, with 7 nucleotides matching TRBD1. J lost 0 bases, V lost 8 bases, and 10 bases had no gene match. In germline, CDR1 is MGHDK, CDR2 SYGVNS. This CDR3 comprises 17 residues. The CDR3 DNA sequence: TGTGCCAGCGAGACGGACAGGCGCGACTCTGGGGCCAACGTCCTGACTTTC. This translates into CASETDRRDSGANVLTF. Complete variable domain (other parts from reference TRBV25-1 and TRBJ2-6): EADIYQTPRYLVIGTGKKITLECSQTMGHDKMYWYQQDPGMELHLIHYSYGVNSTEKGDLSSESTVSRIRTEHFPLTLESARPSHTSQYLCASETDRRDSGANVLTFGAGSRLTVL.

This clone appeared a few times. The chain has TRBV6-5 and TRBJ2-1; TRBD2 might be the D (6 bases). Trimming removed 6 bases from V and 3 bases from J, with 12 bases in between. The CDR3 is 14 amino acids. From germline, CDR1 is MNHEY and CDR2 SVGAGI. The CDR3: CASRLPGLYNEQFF. The CDR3 DNA reads as TGTGCCAGCAGACTTCCGGGACTCTACAATGAGCAGTTCTTC.

The chain carries TRBV28 and TRBJ1-2; 8 bases map to TRBD1. The CDR3 totals 14 residues. The germline CDR1 and CDR2 sequences are MDHEN and SYDVKM. The V and J ends lost 4 bases and 8 bases, in that order; junction bases with no gene match: 9. The CDR3 nucleotides are TGTGCCAGCAGTTCTGACAGGGGAGTATGGGGCTACACCTTC. Translation: CASSSDRGVWGYTF.

The chain uses TRBV12-5 and TRBJ2-2, with D perhaps TRBD1 (5 bases). The germline CDR1 and CDR2 sequences are LGHNT and FRNRAP. CDR3 length: 15 amino acids. V lost 7 bases, J lost 6 bases, and 18 bases lay in between. The CDR3 coding sequence is TGTGCTAGTGCCCTGGGCTCAGGGTATTCCGGGGAGCTGTTTTTT. Its translation: CASALGSGYSGELFF.

The gene calls are TRBV7-2 and TRBJ2-5, with D unresolved. The CDR3 consists of 16 residues. Trimming pared 1 base from V and 1 base from J, leaving 13 bases between. Looked up from germline, CDR1 is SGHTA and CDR2 is FQGNSA. The CDR3 nucleotides read TGTGCCAGCAGCTTAGACATCGCGGTAGGCCAAGAGACCCAGTACTTC. It specifies CASSLDIAVGQETQYF.

This chain links TRBV6-5 with TRBJ2-7, with 10 positions matching TRBD1. Unmatched junction bases numbered 5, after V lost 8 bases and J lost 7 bases. CDR1 and CDR2 from the germline V gene are MNHEY and SVGAGI. This CDR3 comprises 12 residues. The CDR3, as DNA: TGTGCCAGCCAAGACAGGGGGCGGGAGCAGTACTTC. Its translation is CASQDRGREQYF.

The chain has TRBV6-6 and TRBJ1-2; TRBD1 aligns across 7 bases. The junction had 8 bases not matched to a gene; V was cut back by 5 bases and J by 2 bases. Germline V gene lookup returns CDR1 MNHNY and CDR2 SVGAGI (reference sequence). This CDR3 has 15 residues. CDR3 sequence reads: CASSQPDRANYGYTF. The CDR3 bases are TGTGCCAGCAGTCAACCCGACAGGGCCAACTATGGCTACACCTTC.

The chain couples TRBV4-3 to TRBJ2-5, with D tentatively TRBD2 (5 bases). The CDR3 length is 13 residues. Trimming cost V 0 bases and J 7 bases, with 9 bases left between them. The germline V gene has CDR1 LGHNA and CDR2 YSLEER. CDR3 DNA sequence: TGCGCCAGCAGCCAAGAACTAGGTGGGACCCAGTACTTC. Amino acid sequence: CASSQELGGTQYF.

The V and J genes are TRBV7-3 and TRBJ2-6; 7 nucleotides align to TRBD1. Germline assignment: CDR1 SGHTA and CDR2 FQGTGA. Trimming at V came to 4 bases and at J to 0 bases, leaving 6 bases not matched to a gene. The CDR3 contains 17 residues. CDR3 sequence: CASSSRGQDSGANVLTF. As DNA, the CDR3 is TGTGCCAGCAGCTCCCGCGGACAGGACTCTGGGGCCAACGTCCTGACTTTC.

The rearrangement links TRBV6-1 to TRBJ1-2; D is perhaps TRBD1 (6 bases). Between the trimmed V and J ends, which lost 11 bases and 3 bases, there was a span of 13 bases. Germline CDR1 MNHNS, CDR2 SASEGT. The CDR3 runs 12 residues. The CDR3 bases are TGTGCCGCCGCACCAGGGGACTATGGCTACACCTTC. Translated: CAAAPGDYGYTF.

The CDR3: CASSLKGQGSGEAFF. Written as DNA, the CDR3 is TGTGCCAGCAGCTTAAAAGGACAGGGGTCGGGTGAAGCTTTCTTT. The chain uses TRBV7-2 and TRBJ1-1, with TRBD1 identical over 9 bases. From germline, CDR1 is SGHTA and CDR2 FQGNSA. Unmatched junction bases numbered 8, after V lost 2 bases and J lost 7 bases. The length of the CDR3 is 15 residues. Full variable domain (remainder filled in from reference TRBV7-2 and TRBJ1-1): GAGVSQSPSNKVTEKGKDVELRCDPISGHTALYWYRQSLGQGLEFLIYFQGNSAPDKSGLPSDRFSAERTGGSVSTLTIQRTQQEDSAVYLCASSLKGQGSGEAFFGQGTRLTVV.